The clone carrying this T cell receptor (beta chain) was observed many times. The antigen remains unidentified. Trimming pared 6 bases from V and 0 bases from J, leaving 12 bases between. The V gene's germline CDR1 is MNHNY and CDR2 SVGAGI (reference sequence). The CDR3 runs 15 residues. This sample was included in a study of CD8+CD57+ T cells in acquired aplastic anemia. In the study overall: Each DNA sample taken from sorted CD4+ and CD8+ cells came to approximately 3.3 ug on average. Whole-study results and caveats: Controls and patients did not differ significantly in CD8+ Simpson's diversity.

Profiling that covered TCR beta VDJ and CDR3 relied on genomic DNA as its template. TCRdb reprocessed the reads via MiXCR and lists one record per CDR3 protein. The sample yields 250,000 to 350,000 distinct CDR3 sequences, 55% to 60% seen once. The chain combines TRBV6-6 with TRBJ1-5, with D perhaps TRBD1 (6 bases). This TCR was sampled from a human donor with severe aplastic anemia or a healthy control (not recorded which). Sequenced material: sorted CD4+, CD8+, or CD8+CD57+ T cells (not recorded which) from PBMCs. Written as DNA, the CDR3 is TGTGCCAGCAGAGGGACAAATTATAGCAATCAGCCCCAGCATTTT. As protein: CASRGTNYSNQPQHF.